This T cell receptor beta chain originates from a study of molecular identifiers for immune sequencing clone quantification. Findings of the study overall: Whereas naive cells kept under 1% of molecules in clones above 20 RNA copies, such clones held over 98% in effectors.

Using its own MiXCR run on the PCR reads, TCRdb lists one record per CDR3 protein. The repertoire holds some 320,000 distinct CDR3 sequences, with about a fifth as singletons. The CDR3 sequence is 16 residues long. V lost 2 bases to trimming and J lost 9 bases, with 25 bases between them. Germline CDR1 is GTSNPN and CDR2 is SVGIG (reference sequence). This clonotype was counted many times. Its antigen is undetermined. The sequence was obtained from a human donor in good health. Some libraries in this study had Jurkat cell RNA spiked in. V usage is TRBV30 and J usage is TRBJ2-5; D possibly corresponds to TRBD2 (5 bases). Input material: naive CD8+ T cells from blood, with Jurkat cell RNA spiked in. As to subset: FACS-sorted CD8+CD4-CCR7+CD45RA+ naive T cells. The CDR3 here is CAWSPFLGGLLVAQYF. In DNA form, the CDR3 reads TGTGCCTGGAGTCCCTTTCTAGGAGGCCTCCTTGTCGCCCAGTACTTC.